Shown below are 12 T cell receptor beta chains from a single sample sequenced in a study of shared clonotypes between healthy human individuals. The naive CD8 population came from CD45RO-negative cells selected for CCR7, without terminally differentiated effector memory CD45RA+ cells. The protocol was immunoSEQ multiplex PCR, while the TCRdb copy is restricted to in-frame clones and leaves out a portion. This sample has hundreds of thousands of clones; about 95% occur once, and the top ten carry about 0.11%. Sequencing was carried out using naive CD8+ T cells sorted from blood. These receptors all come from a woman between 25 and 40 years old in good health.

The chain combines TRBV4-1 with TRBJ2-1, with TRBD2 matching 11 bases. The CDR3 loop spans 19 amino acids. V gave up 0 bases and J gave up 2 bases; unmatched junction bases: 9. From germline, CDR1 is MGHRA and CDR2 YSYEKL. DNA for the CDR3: TGCGCCAGCAGCCAAGATCCCCTTTTAGCGGGAGGGCCCTACAATGAGCAGTTCTTC. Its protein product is CASSQDPLLAGGPYNEQFF.

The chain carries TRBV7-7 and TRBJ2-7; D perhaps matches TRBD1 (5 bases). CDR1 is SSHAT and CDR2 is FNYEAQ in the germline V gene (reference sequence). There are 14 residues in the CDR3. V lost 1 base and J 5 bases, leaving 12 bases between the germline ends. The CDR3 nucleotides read TGTGCCAGCAGCTTAGGGCAGGGCTACAACGAGCAGTACTTC. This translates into CASSLGQGYNEQYF.

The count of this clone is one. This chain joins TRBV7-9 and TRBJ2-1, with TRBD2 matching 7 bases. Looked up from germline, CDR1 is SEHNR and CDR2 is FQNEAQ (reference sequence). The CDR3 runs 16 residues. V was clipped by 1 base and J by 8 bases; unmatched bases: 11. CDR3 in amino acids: CASSLGWSGDWDEQFF. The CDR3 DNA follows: TGTGCCAGCAGCTTAGGGTGGAGCGGGGACTGGGATGAGCAGTTCTTC.

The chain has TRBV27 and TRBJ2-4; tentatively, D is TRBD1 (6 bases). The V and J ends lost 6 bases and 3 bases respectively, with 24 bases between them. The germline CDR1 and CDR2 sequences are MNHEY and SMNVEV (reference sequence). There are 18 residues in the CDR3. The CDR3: CASSKTGFQPGDKNIQYF. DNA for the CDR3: TGTGCCAGCAGCAAGACAGGATTCCAGCCAGGTGACAAAAACATTCAGTACTTC.

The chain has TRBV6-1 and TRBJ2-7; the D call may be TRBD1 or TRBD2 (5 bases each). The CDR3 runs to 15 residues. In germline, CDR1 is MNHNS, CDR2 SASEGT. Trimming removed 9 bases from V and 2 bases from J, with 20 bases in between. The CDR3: CASTIPGTAAYEQYF. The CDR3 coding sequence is TGTGCCAGTACCATCCCCGGGACGGCCGCCTACGAGCAGTACTTC.

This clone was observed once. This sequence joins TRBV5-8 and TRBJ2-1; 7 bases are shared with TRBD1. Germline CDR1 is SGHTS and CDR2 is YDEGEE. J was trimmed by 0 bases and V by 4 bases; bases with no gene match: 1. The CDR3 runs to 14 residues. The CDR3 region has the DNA TGTGCCAGCAGCCAGGGGGTCTCCTACAATGAGCAGTTCTTC. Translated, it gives CASSQGVSYNEQFF.

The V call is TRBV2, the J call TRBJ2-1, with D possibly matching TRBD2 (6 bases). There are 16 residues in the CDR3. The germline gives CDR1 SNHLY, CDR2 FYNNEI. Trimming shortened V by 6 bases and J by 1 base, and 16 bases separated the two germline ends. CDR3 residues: CASSTSRDLSYNEQFF. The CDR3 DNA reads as TGTGCCAGCAGCACCTCCCGGGACTTATCCTACAATGAGCAGTTCTTC.

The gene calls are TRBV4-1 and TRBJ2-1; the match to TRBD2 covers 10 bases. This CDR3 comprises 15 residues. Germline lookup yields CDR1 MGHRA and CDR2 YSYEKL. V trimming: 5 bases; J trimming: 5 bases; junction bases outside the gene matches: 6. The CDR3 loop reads CASSSWTSGNNEQFF. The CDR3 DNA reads TGCGCCAGCAGCTCCTGGACTAGCGGAAACAATGAGCAGTTCTTC.

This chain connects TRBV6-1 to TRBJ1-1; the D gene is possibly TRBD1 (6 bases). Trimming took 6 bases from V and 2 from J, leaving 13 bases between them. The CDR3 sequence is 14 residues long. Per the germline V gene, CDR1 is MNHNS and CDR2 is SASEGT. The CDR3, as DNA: TGTGCCAGCAGACAGGGTCCCGGTAACACTGAAGCTTTCTTT. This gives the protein CASRQGPGNTEAFF.

CDR3 coding DNA: TGTGCCACGGCGGTTGGGGGGGAATACTACGAGCAGTACTTC. This translates into CATAVGGEYYEQYF. This chain connects TRBV15 to TRBJ2-7; 7 positions match TRBD2. The trim removed 9 bases at V and 3 bases at J, leaving 11 bases unmatched. The CDR3 is 14 amino acids. Germline V gene sequence: CDR1 LNHNV, CDR2 YYDKDF (reference sequence).

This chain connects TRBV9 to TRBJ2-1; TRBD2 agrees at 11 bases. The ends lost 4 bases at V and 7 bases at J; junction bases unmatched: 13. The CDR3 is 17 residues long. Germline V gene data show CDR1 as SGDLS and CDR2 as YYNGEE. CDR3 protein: CASSSNKGRLAGNEQFF. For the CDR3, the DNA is TGTGCCAGCAGCTCAAACAAAGGGAGACTAGCGGGAAATGAGCAGTTCTTC.

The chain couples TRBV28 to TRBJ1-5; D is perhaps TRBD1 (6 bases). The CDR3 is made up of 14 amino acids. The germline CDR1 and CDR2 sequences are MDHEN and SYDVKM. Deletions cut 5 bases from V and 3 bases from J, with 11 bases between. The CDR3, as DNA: TGTGCCAGCAGTCGGGGGCCCCCCAATCAGCCCCAGCATTTT. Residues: CASSRGPPNQPQHF.